This T cell receptor (beta chain) was documented in a study of read filtering for tumor transcriptome and immune sequencing. Study at large: Under 10 patients were R-ISS I, about 16 were R-ISS II, 7 were R-ISS III. DNase treatment preceded whole-transcriptome library preparation. Study conclusions and caveats: Even smaller IR-seq throughput identified most shared clonotypes. About 81.9% of IR-seq clonotypes had one read, totaling around 4% of reads; RNA-seq: around 77% and 45%.

The CDR3 is 14 amino acids. Germline CDR1 reads DFQATT; CDR2 reads SNEGSKA (reference sequence). Concerning this clonotype itself: The target antigen is unknown. A much larger clonotype is one base distant, so this may be a read error.

The library was built from 400 ng RNA with molecular barcoded adaptors for alpha/delta and beta/gamma chains. TCRdb independently ran MiXCR on the reads; one entry per CDR3 protein. The sample lists 75,000 to 95,000 distinct CDR3 sequences; 20% to 25% were seen once. The sequenced material came from a population of CD138-negative cells sorted from bone marrow. The TCR sequence derives from a donor aged 40 or older with multiple myeloma. V usage is TRBV20-1 and J usage is TRBJ1-5; 7 positions match TRBD1. The DNA for the CDR3 is TGCAATGCTAGAGAGCGGACAGGTAATCAGCCCCAGCATTTT. Translating it yields CNARERTGNQPQHF.